The sequence of this T cell receptor beta chain was determined in a study of shared clonotypes between healthy human individuals. Profiling relied on immunoSEQ multiplex PCR, and the TCRdb table lists in-frame clones only, not all of them. The table lists 2 million to 2.5 million clones, roughly 95% of them singletons. Germline lookup yields CDR1 SGHVS and CDR2 FQNEAQ. V lost 1 base and J 2 bases, leaving 12 bases between the germline ends. The CDR3 runs to 15 residues. Material: naive CD4+ T cells sorted from blood. The subset is: CD45RA+ positively selected. The rearrangement joins TRBV7-8 to TRBJ2-7, with D perhaps assigned TRBD1 or TRBD2 (5 bases each). This clonotype was sampled from a man aged 18 to 29 in good health. CDR3 in amino acids: CASSLDGTLPYEQYF. CDR3 in DNA: TGTGCCAGCAGCTTAGATGGGACCCTACCCTACGAGCAGTACTTC.